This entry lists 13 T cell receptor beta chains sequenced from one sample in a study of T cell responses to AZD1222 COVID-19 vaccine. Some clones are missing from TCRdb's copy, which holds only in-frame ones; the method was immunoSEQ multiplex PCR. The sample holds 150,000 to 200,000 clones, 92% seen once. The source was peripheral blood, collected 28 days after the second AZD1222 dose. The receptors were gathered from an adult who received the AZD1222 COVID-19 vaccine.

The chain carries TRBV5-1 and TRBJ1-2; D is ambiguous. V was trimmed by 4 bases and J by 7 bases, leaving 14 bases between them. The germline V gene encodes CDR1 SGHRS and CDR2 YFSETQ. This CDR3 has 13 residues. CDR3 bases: TGCGCCAGCAGCCCCGGCAGCGGTAGTGGCTACACCTTC. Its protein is CASSPGSGSGYTF.

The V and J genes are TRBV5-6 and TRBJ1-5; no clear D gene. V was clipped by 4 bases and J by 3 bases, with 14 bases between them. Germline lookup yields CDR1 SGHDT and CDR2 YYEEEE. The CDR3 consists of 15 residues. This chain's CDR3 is CASSPTGSDNQPQHF. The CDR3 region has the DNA TGTGCCAGCAGCCCGACGGGGTCAGACAATCAGCCCCAGCATTTT. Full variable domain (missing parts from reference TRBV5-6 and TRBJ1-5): DAGVTQSPTHLIKTRGQQVTLRCSPKSGHDTVSWYQQALGQGPQFIFQYYEEEERQRGNFPDRFSGHQFPNYSSELNVNALLLGDSALYLCASSPTGSDNQPQHFGDGTRLSIL.

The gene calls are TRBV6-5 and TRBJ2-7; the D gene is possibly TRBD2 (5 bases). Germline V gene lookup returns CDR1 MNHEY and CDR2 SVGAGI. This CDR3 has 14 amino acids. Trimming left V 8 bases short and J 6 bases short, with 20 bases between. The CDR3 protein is CASPAVRGRFEQYF. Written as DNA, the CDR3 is TGTGCCAGCCCGGCGGTTCGGGGAAGGTTCGAGCAGTACTTC.

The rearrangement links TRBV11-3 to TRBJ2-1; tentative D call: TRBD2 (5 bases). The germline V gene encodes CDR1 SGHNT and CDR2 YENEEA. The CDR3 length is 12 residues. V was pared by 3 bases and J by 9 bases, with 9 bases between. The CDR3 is CASSFGAGEQFF. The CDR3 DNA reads TGTGCCAGCAGCTTCGGCGCGGGTGAGCAGTTCTTC.

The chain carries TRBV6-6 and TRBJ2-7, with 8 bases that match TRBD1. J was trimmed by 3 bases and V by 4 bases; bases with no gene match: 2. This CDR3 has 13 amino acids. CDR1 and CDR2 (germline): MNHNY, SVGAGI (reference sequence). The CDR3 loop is CASSLGQVYEQYF. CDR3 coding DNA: TGTGCCAGCAGTTTGGGACAGGTCTACGAGCAGTACTTC.

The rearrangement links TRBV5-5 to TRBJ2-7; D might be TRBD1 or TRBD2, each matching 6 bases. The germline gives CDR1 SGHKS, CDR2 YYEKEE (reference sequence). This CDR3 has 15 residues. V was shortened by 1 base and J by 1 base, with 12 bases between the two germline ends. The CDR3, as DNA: TGTGCCAGCAGCTTGATGGGGGGCATTTCCTACGAGCAGTACTTC. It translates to CASSLMGGISYEQYF.

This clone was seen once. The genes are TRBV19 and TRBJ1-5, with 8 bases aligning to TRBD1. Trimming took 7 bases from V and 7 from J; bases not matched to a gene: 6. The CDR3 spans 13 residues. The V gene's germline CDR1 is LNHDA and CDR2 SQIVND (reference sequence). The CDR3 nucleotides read TGTGCCAGTAAAGGACAGGGACGGCAGCCCCAGCATTTT. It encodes CASKGQGRQPQHF.

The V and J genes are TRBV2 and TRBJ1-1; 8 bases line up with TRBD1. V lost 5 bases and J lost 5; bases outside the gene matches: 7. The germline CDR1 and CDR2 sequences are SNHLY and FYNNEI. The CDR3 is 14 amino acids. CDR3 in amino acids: CASSRQGAMTEAFF. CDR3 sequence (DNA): TGTGCCAGCAGTAGGCAGGGGGCGATGACTGAAGCTTTCTTT.

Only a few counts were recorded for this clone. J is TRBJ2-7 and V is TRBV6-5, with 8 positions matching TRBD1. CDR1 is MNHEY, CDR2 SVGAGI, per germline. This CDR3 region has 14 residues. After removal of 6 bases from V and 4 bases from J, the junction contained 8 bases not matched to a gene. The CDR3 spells CASREEQGEYEQYF. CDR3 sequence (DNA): TGTGCCAGCAGGGAGGAACAGGGGGAGTACGAGCAGTACTTC.

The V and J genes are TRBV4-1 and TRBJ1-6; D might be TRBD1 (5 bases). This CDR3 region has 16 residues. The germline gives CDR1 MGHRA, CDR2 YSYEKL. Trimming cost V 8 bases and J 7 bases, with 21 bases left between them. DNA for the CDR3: TGCGCCAGCGACCGTTTACCTCCGGGACCAAATTCACCCCTCCACTTT. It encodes CASDRLPPGPNSPLHF.

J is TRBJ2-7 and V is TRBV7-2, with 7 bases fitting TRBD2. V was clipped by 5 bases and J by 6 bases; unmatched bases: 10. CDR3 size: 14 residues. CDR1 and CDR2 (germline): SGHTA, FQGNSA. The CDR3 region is CASSRSREGLEQYF. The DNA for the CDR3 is TGTGCCAGCAGCCGGTCAAGGGAGGGCCTCGAGCAGTACTTC.

CDR3 nucleotide sequence: TGTGCCAGCAGCCAAGGGCGAGCTGGCTACACCTTC. Its translation: CASSQGRAGYTF. V and J are TRBV3-1 (or the pseudogene TRBV3-2) and TRBJ1-2, with D hard to call. This CDR3 contains 12 residues. Germline values: CDR1 LGHDT, CDR2 YNNKEL (reference sequence). Trimming shortened V by 1 base and J by 7 bases, and 7 bases separated the two germline ends.

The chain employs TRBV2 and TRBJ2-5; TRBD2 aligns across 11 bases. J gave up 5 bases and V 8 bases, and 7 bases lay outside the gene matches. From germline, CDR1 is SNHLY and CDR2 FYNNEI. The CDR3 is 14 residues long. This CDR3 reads CASQLAGETETQYF. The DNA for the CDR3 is TGTGCCAGCCAACTAGCGGGAGAGACTGAGACCCAGTACTTC.